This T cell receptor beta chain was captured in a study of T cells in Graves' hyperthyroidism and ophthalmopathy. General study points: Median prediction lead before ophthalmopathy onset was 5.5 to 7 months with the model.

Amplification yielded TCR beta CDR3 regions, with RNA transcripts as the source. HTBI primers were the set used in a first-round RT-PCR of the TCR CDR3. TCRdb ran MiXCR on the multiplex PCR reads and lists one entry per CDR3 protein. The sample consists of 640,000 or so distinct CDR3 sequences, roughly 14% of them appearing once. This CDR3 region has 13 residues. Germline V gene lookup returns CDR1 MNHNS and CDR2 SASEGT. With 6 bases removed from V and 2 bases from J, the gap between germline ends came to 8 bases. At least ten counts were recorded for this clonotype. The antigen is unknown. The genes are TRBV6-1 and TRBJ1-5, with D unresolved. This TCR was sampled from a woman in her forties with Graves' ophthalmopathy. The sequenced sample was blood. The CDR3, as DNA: TGTGCCAGCAGGGGAAGTCGCAATCAGCCCCAGCATTTT. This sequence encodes CASRGSRNQPQHF.